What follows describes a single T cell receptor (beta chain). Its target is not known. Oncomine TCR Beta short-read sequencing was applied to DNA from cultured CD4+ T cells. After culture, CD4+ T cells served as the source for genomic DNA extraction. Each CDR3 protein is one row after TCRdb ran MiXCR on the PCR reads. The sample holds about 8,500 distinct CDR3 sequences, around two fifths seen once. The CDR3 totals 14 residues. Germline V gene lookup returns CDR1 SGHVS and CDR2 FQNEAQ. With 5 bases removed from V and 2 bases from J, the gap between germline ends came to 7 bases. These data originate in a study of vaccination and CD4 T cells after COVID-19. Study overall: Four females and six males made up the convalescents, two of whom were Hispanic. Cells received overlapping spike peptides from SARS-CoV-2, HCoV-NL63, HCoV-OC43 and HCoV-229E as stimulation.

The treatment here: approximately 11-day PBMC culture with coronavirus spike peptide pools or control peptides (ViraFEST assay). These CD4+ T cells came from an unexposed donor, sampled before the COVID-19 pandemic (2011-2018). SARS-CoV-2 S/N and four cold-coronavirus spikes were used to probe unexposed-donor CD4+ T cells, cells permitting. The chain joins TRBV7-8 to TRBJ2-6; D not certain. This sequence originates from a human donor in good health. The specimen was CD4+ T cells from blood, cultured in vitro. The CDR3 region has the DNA TGTGCCAGCAGCAGAGACCCTGGGGCCAACGTCCTGACTTTC. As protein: CASSRDPGANVLTF. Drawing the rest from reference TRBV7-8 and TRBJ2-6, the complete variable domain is GAGVSQSPRYKVAKRGQDVALRCDPISGHVSLFWYQQALGQGPEFLTYFQNEAQLDKSGLPSDRFFAERPEGSVSTLKIQRTQQEDSAVYLCASSRDPGANVLTFGAGSRLTVL.